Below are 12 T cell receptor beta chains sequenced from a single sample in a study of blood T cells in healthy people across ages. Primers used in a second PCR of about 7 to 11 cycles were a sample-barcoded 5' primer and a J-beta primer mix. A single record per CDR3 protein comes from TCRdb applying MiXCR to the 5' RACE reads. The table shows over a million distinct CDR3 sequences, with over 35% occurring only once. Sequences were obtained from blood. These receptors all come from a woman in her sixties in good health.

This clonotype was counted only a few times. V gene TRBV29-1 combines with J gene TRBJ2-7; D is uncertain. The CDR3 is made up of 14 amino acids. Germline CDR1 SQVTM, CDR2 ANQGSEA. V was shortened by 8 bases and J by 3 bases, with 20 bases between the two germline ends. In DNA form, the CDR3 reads TGCAGCATAGTGATTCTTTCTAATAACTACGAGCAGTACTTC. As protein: CSIVILSNNYEQYF.

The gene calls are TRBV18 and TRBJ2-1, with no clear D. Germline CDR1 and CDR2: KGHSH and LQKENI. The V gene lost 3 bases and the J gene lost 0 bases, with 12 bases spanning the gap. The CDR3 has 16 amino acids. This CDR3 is CASSPWGSSSYNEQFF. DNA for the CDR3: TGTGCCAGCTCACCCTGGGGATCGAGCTCCTACAATGAGCAGTTCTTC.

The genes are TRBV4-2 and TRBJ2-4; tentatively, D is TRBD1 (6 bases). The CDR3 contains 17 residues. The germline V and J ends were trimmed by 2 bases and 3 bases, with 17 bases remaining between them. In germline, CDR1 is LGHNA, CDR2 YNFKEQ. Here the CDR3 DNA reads TGTGCCAGCAGCCAATTAGTGGCAGGGGAAGACAAAAACATTCAGTACTTC. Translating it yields CASSQLVAGEDKNIQYF.

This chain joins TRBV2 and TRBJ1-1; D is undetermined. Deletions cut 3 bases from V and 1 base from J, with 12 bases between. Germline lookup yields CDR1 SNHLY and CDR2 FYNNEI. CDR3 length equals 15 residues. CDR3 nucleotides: TGTGCCAGCAGTGATCTGGGCACAGCGAACACTGAAGCTTTCTTT. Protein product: CASSDLGTANTEAFF. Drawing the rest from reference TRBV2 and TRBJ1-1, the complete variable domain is EPEVTQTPSHQVTQMGQEVILRCVPISNHLYFYWYRQILGQKVEFLVSFYNNEISEKSEIFDDQFSVERPDGSNFTLKIRSTKLEDSAMYFCASSDLGTANTEAFFGQGTRLTVV.

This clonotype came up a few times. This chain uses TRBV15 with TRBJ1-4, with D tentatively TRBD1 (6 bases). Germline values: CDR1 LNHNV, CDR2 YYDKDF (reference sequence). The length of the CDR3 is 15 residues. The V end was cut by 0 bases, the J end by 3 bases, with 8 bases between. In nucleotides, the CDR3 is TGTGCCACCAGCAGAGAACAGGGAGCTAATGAAAAACTGTTTTTT. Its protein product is CATSREQGANEKLFF.

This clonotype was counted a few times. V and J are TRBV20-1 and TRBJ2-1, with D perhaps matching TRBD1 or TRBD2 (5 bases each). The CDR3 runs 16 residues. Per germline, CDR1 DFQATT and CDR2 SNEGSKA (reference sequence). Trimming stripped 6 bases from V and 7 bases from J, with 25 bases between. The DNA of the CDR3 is TGCAGTGCAGATGGGGTACGCGGGCAACCAGGGAATGAGCAGTTCTTC. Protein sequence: CSADGVRGQPGNEQFF.

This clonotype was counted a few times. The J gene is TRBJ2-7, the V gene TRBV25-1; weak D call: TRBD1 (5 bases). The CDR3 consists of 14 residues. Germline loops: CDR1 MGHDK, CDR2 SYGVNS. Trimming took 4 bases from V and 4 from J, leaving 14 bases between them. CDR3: CASSGVGARYEQYF. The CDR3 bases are TGTGCCAGCAGTGGGGTAGGGGCTCGTTACGAGCAGTACTTC.

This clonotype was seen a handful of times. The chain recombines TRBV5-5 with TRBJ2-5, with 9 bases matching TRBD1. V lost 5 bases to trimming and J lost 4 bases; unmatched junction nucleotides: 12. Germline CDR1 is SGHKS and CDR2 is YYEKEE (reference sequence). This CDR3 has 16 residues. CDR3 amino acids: CASRTAGTGRPETQYF. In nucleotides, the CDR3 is TGTGCCAGCAGAACCGCCGGGACAGGGAGGCCAGAGACCCAGTACTTC.

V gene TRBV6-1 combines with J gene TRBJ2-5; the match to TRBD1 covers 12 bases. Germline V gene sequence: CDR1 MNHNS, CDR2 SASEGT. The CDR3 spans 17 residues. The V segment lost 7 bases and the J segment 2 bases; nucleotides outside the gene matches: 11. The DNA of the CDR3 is TGTGCCAGCAAAATGGGGGGGGACAGGGGGCTGCAAGAGACCCAGTACTTC. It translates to CASKMGGDRGLQETQYF.

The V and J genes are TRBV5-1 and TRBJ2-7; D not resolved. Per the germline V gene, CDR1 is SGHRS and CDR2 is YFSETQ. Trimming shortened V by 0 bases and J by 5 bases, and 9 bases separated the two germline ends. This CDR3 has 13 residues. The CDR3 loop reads CASSLENVNEQYF. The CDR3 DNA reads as TGCGCCAGCAGCTTGGAAAACGTGAACGAGCAGTACTTC.

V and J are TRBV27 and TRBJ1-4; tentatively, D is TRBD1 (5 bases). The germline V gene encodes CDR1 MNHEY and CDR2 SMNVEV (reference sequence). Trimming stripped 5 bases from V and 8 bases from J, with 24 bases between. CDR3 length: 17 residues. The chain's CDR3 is CASSPRWGGGNGEKLFF. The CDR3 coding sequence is TGTGCCAGCAGTCCCCGATGGGGGGGAGGCAATGGGGAAAAACTGTTTTTT.

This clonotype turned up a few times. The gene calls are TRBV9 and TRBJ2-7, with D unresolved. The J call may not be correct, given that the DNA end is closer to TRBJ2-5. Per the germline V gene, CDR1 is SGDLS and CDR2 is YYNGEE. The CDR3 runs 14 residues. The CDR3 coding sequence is TGTGCCAGCAGCGTAGAGGGTGGTTTAGAGACCCAGTACTTC. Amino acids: CASSVEGGLETQYF.